This T cell receptor (beta chain) was obtained from a study of T cell responses to AZD1222 COVID-19 vaccine. Broader study findings: Donors were mostly white British, more females; clonal diversity possibly underestimated.

This clone has just one count. What it binds is not known. Here immunoSEQ multiplex PCR was the method, and the copy in TCRdb shows in-frame clones only, minus some. The repertoire consists of over 150,000 clones, with around 88% occurring once and the leading ten covering roughly 11%. The input for sequencing was peripheral blood, taken 28 days after the second AZD1222 dose. This TCR derives from an adult who received the AZD1222 COVID-19 vaccine.

CDR3 residues: CASSVDRQNEKLFF. The DNA of the CDR3 is TGTGCCAGCAGCGTAGACAGGCAAAATGAAAAACTGTTTTTT. The chain employs TRBV7-2 and TRBJ1-4; TRBD1 might be the D (6 bases). This CDR3 is 14 amino acids long. CDR1 is SGHTA, CDR2 FQGNSA, per germline. V was cut by 5 bases and J by 5 bases, with 12 bases left in between.